One T cell receptor beta chain is described in this entry. Antigen specificity is unknown. It was by 5' RACE with UMI labels that the TRB cDNA libraries were prepared. TCRdb reprocessed the 5' RACE reads and stores each CDR3 protein as one record, lacking DNA. The sample has about 66,000 distinct CDR3 sequences. This entry belongs to a study of CXCR3-negative and CXCR3-positive naive CD8 T cells. Study findings and constraints: Both naive subsets had comparably high diversity; memory CD8+ cells much lower. From TRB CDR3 properties, TCR strength was inferred; surface CD5 did not differ between naive subsets. Naive cells that were CXCR3-negative or CXCR3-positive used TRBV-TRBJ genes alike, while memory cells diverged.

Triplicate sorting captured about 300,000 cells each from every CD8+ T cell subset. This CDR3 region has 15 residues. Germline CDR1 SGHTA, CDR2 FQGTGA. This chain joins TRBV7-3 and TRBJ2-7; with no DNA, the TCRdb D assignment of TRBD1 cannot be verified. The TCR was taken from a human donor in good health. Some clones in this sample may be carry-over from other donors' samples. The sequencing input was naive CXCR3- CD8+ T cells from blood. The subset denotes: CD45RO-CCR7+CD27+CD95- naive CD8+ T cells lacking CXCR3 (TNR3-). CDR3 loop: CASSLRDRETYEQYF. The entire variable domain, with the rest obtained from reference TRBV7-3 and TRBJ2-7, is as follows: GAGVSQTPSNKVTEKGKYVELRCDPISGHTALYWYRQSLGQGPEFLIYFQGTGAADDSGLPNDRFFAVRPEGSVSTLKIQRTERGDSAVYLCASSLRDRETYEQYFGPGTRLTVT.